This T cell receptor (beta chain) derives from a study of siplizumab effects on memory and regulatory T cells. CDR1 SGDLS and CDR2 YYNGEE come from the germline V gene. This CDR3 contains 15 residues. With 4 bases removed from V and 6 bases from J, the gap between germline ends came to 17 bases. Study findings and constraints: Unstimulated subsets contained matches for only a minor fraction of alloreactive clones. Naive T cells, seemingly more diverse than memory cells, seemed major alloresponse contributors. A mean of about 70% of mappable alloreactive CD4+ clones were Treg-derived with siplizumab, compared with about 27% in controls.

As regards this clone: Antigen: not known.

Profiling relied on immunoSEQ multiplex PCR, and the TCRdb table lists in-frame clones only, not all of them. The sample consists of about 110,000 clones, roughly 94% of them appearing once. Specimen: Tregs sorted from blood. The chain carries TRBV9 and TRBJ2-1, with D perhaps being TRBD1 or TRBD2 (5 bases each). The TCR originated in a human donor in good health. The CDR3 DNA follows: TGTGCCAGCAGCCTCCGGGACCGGCAGGTCAATGAGCAGTTCTTC. Translation gives CASSLRDRQVNEQFF.